The 14 T cell receptor beta chains in this list originate from one sample, sequenced in a study of T cell repertoires in cytomegalovirus infection. One entry per CDR3 protein, called by TCRdb with MiXCR from the reads. Of some 560,000 distinct CDR3 sequences in the sample, about 40% were seen once. The antigens for these receptors are not known. Sequences were derived from cultured PBMCs, sampled from culture after CMV antigen stimulation. These receptor sequences come from a human donor in good health (CMV status not recorded). Some clones in this sample may be carry-over from other donors' samples.

The chain recombines TRBV11-2 with TRBJ2-6; 7 positions agree with TRBD1. Germline V gene sequence: CDR1 SGHAT, CDR2 FQNNGV. The CDR3 runs to 19 residues. J lost 0 bases, V lost 1 base, and 9 bases had no gene match. In nucleotides, the CDR3 is TGTGCCAGCAGCTTAGTCAGGACAGGTTTTAACTCTGGGGCCAACGTCCTGACTTTC. It yields the protein CASSLVRTGFNSGANVLTF.

The chain links TRBV7-8 to TRBJ1-1; 7 bases align to TRBD1. The V and J ends lost 3 bases and 1 base, in that order; junction bases with no gene match: 5. CDR1 is SGHVS, CDR2 FQNEAQ, per germline. The CDR3 consists of 15 residues. Written as DNA, the CDR3 is TGTGCCAGCAGCTTTCAGGGGGTCTCGAACACTGAAGCTTTCTTT. Translating it yields CASSFQGVSNTEAFF.

The chain couples TRBV15 to TRBJ2-2; D not certain. CDR1 LNHNV and CDR2 YYDKDF come from the germline V gene (reference sequence). With 0 bases removed from V and 8 bases from J, the gap between germline ends came to 16 bases. The CDR3 has 16 residues. CDR3 DNA: TGTGCCACCAGCAGAGATCCCGGGCCGGCGGAAGGGGAGCTGTTTTTT. It translates to CATSRDPGPAEGELFF.

The gene calls are TRBV7-9 and TRBJ1-5, with TRBD1 matching over 7 bases. Germline values: CDR1 SEHNR, CDR2 FQNEAQ (reference sequence). The CDR3 has 13 residues. Trimming removed 2 bases from V and 7 bases from J; junction bases left unmatched: 2. For the CDR3, the DNA is TGTGCCAGCAGCTTACAGGGGGAACAGCCCCAGCATTTT. It yields the protein CASSLQGEQPQHF.

This clonotype was observed a handful of times. The CDR3 region is CAISESNSGTYNEQFF. The CDR3 coding sequence is TGTGCCATCAGTGAGTCGAATAGCGGGACCTACAATGAGCAGTTCTTC. The J gene is TRBJ2-1, the V gene TRBV10-3, with 8 bases aligning to TRBD2. Germline V lookup: CDR1 ENHRY, CDR2 SYGVKD. The CDR3 has 16 amino acids. Unmatched junction bases numbered 3, after V lost 0 bases and J lost 2 bases.

A few counts support this clonotype. The J gene is TRBJ1-6, the V gene TRBV28, with TRBD1 matching 9 bases. The length of the CDR3 is 13 residues. Looked up from germline, CDR1 is MDHEN and CDR2 is SYDVKM. Trimming cost V 4 bases and J 8 bases; bases outside gene matches: 0. The CDR3 sequence: CASSWTGDSPLHF. Written as DNA, the CDR3 is TGTGCCAGCAGTTGGACAGGGGATTCACCCCTCCACTTT.

This clonotype was picked up a small number of times. The chain is built from TRBV7-2 and TRBJ2-2; a possible D gene is TRBD2 (5 bases). The CDR3 contains 15 residues. Trimming removed 5 bases at V and 0 bases at J, with 10 bases between. Germline loops: CDR1 SGHTA, CDR2 FQGNSA. CDR3 sequence (DNA): TGTGCCAGCAGCAGAGGACTGGCGAACACCGGGGAGCTGTTTTTT. Protein sequence: CASSRGLANTGELFF.

In its sample, this clonotype was seen a few times. The chain couples TRBV7-2 to TRBJ2-7; a possible D gene is TRBD2 (5 bases). The germline V and J ends were trimmed by 5 bases and 0 bases, with 11 bases remaining between them. CDR3 size: 14 residues. Germline values: CDR1 SGHTA, CDR2 FQGNSA. The chain's CDR3 is CASSPPGSSYEQYF. DNA of the CDR3: TGTGCCAGCAGCCCCCCTGGGAGCTCCTACGAGCAGTACTTC. Full variable domain (remainder filled in from reference TRBV7-2 and TRBJ2-7): GAGVSQSPSNKVTEKGKDVELRCDPISGHTALYWYRQSLGQGLEFLIYFQGNSAPDKSGLPSDRFSAERTGGSVSTLTIQRTQQEDSAVYLCASSPPGSSYEQYFGPGTRLTVT.

The sample holds a few counts of this clonotype. V usage is TRBV11-2 and J usage is TRBJ1-1; D may be TRBD1 (6 bases). The germline V and J ends were trimmed by 5 bases and 1 base, with 11 bases remaining between them. Germline V gene data show CDR1 as SGHAT and CDR2 as FQNNGV. This CDR3 contains 14 residues. CDR3: CASSPTGTNTEAFF. CDR3 in DNA: TGTGCCAGCAGCCCTACAGGGACGAACACTGAAGCTTTCTTT.

The chain recombines TRBV7-6 with TRBJ2-3; D may correspond to TRBD1 or TRBD2 (5 bases each). The V end was cut by 6 bases, the J end by 5 bases, with 12 bases between. Germline CDR1 reads SGHVS; CDR2 reads FNYEAQ. This CDR3 has 13 amino acids. The chain's CDR3 is CASRSRDEDTQYF. CDR3 DNA sequence: TGTGCCAGCAGGTCAAGGGACGAAGATACGCAGTATTTT.

V gene TRBV5-1 combines with J gene TRBJ2-1; TRBD2 might be the D (6 bases). The CDR3 is made up of 15 amino acids. The germline V gene has CDR1 SGHRS and CDR2 YFSETQ. V was pared by 3 bases and J by 0 bases, with 10 bases between. CDR3 in amino acids: CASSSGTYSYNEQFF. In nucleotides, the CDR3 is TGCGCCAGCAGCTCCGGGACTTACTCCTACAATGAGCAGTTCTTC.

This clonotype was seen a handful of times. The chain recombines TRBV27 with TRBJ2-7; D might be TRBD1 or TRBD2, each matching 5 bases. Germline V gene lookup returns CDR1 MNHEY and CDR2 SMNVEV (reference sequence). The CDR3 has 12 amino acids. V gave up 6 bases and J gave up 3 bases, with 9 bases separating them. The chain's CDR3 is CASRRGDYEQYF. As DNA, the CDR3 is TGTGCCAGCAGGAGAGGGGACTACGAGCAGTACTTC.

The chain joins TRBV6-2 or TRBV6-3 to TRBJ1-5; D ambiguous. The ends were cut back, 4 bases at V and 4 bases at J, with 5 bases in the middle. The length of the CDR3 is 12 residues. Germline CDR1 reads MNHEY; CDR2 reads SVGEGT. CDR3 residues: CASSFMNQPQHF. DNA for the CDR3: TGTGCCAGCAGTTTTATGAATCAGCCCCAGCATTTT.

This clonotype was counted ten times or more. V usage is TRBV7-2 and J usage is TRBJ2-1; D is ambiguous. The CDR3 has 15 residues. Trimming cost V 2 bases and J 0 bases, with 8 bases left between them. Germline CDR1 and CDR2: SGHTA and FQGNSA. CDR3 coding DNA: TGTGCCAGCAGCTTAATCGGCAGCTCCTACAATGAGCAGTTCTTC. This encodes CASSLIGSSYNEQFF.